This T cell receptor (beta chain) was identified in a study of blood T cells in healthy people across ages. Primed by a sample-barcoded 5' primer and a J-beta primer mix, a second PCR proceeded for roughly 6 to 12 cycles. TCRdb analysed the 5' RACE reads with MiXCR anew, one entry per CDR3 protein. The sample has over 450,000 distinct CDR3 sequences, less than 25% seen once. This CDR3 contains 17 residues. The V and J ends lost 0 bases and 8 bases, in that order; junction bases with no gene match: 16. The V gene's germline CDR1 is DFQATT and CDR2 SNEGSKA (reference sequence). These sequences were also reported in another study, on T cells of mothers and their children.

The sequenced sample was blood. The receptor comes from a boy younger than 18 in good health. J is TRBJ1-2 and V is TRBV20-1; 9 bases fit TRBD1. The CDR3, as DNA: TGCAGTGCTAGAGATGGGTATCGACAGGGGGAGGTATACGGCTACACCTTC. Translated, it gives CSARDGYRQGEVYGYTF.